The entry below describes one TCR beta chain. The CDR3 is 16 residues long. Per germline, CDR1 LGHDT and CDR2 YNNKEL (reference sequence). V trimming: 6 bases; J trimming: 2 bases; junction bases outside the gene matches: 12. As processed by the authors: Using reference gene primer amplification, nucleated cell counts were estimated. TCRdb keeps only in-frame clones here, not all; method: immunoSEQ multiplex PCR. From that table come the V and J calls and clone size; the DNA was used to work out D and trimming. The profile covers over 95,000 clones, with more than 80% appearing a single time and approximately 5% taken by the ten largest. The sample is drawn from a study of blood T cell repertoires in COVID-19. Study in general: Specimens from acute and convalescent COVID-19 originated in the United States, Italy and Spain. From T cells, B-cell-depleted T cells, or PBMCs came the material, which was cDNA or gDNA.

Patients of the Seattle cohort, enrolled during active infection, were followed longitudinally. The chain links TRBV3-1 (or the pseudogene TRBV3-2) to TRBJ1-2, with 7 bases identical to TRBD1. The specimen was peripheral blood. This sequence originates from a woman in her sixties or seventies with COVID-19, enrolled during active disease. CDR3 in DNA: TGTGCCAGCAGTCAAACAGGGGTTTTTCCGAACTATGGCTACACCTTC. It specifies CASSQTGVFPNYGYTF.